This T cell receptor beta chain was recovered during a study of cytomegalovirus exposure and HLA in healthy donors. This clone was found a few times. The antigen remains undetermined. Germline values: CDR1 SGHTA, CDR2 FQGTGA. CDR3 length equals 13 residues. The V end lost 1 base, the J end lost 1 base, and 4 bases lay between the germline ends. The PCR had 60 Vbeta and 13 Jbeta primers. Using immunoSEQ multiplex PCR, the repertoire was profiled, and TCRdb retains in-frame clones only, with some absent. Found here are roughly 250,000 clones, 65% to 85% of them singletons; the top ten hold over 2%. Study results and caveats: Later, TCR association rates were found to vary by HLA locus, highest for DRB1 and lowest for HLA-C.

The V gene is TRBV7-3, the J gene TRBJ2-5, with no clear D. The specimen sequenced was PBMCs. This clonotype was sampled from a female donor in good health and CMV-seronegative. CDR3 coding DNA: TGTGCCAGCAGCTTAATGAGCCAAGAGACCCAGTACTTC. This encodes CASSLMSQETQYF.